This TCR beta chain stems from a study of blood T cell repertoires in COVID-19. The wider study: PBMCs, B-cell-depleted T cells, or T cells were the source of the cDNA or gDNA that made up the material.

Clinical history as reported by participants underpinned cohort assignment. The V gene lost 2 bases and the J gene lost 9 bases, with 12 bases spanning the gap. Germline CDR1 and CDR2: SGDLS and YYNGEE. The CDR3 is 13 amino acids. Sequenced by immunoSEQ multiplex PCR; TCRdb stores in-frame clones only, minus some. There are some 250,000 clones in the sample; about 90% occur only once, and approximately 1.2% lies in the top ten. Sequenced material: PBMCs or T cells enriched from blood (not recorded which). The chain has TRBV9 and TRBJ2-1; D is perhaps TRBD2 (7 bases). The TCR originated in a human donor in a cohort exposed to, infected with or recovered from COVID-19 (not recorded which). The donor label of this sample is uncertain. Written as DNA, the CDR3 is TGTGCCAGCAGCGTTGGGGGCGGGGGTGAGCAGTTCTTC. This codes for CASSVGGGGEQFF.